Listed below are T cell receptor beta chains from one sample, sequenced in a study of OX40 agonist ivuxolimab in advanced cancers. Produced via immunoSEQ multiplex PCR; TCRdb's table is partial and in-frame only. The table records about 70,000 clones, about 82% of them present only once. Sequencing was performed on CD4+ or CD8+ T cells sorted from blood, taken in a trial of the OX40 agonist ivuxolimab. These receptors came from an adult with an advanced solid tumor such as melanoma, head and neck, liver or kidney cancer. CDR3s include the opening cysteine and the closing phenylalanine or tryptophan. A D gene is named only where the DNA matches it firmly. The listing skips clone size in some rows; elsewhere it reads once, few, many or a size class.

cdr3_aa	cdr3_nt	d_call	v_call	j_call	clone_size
CASIEGQGFREQYF	TGTGCCAGCATCGAAGGGCAGGGGTTTAGGGAGCAGTACTTC	.	TRBV6-1	TRBJ2-7	.
CASNPRGDGNQPQHF	TGTGCCAGCAACCCCCGGGGGGACGGTAATCAGCCCCAGCATTTT	.	TRBV27	TRBJ1-5	.
CASSFTGNTGELFF	TGCGCCAGCAGCTTTACAGGGAACACCGGGGAGCTGTTTTTT	.	TRBV5-1	TRBJ2-2	few
CASSPRGGLAGGEQFF	TGTGCCAGCAGCCCAAGAGGGGGGCTAGCGGGCGGTGAGCAGTTCTTC	TRBD2	TRBV7-2	TRBJ2-1	.
CASSMDRVNGYTF	TGTGCCAGTAGTATGGACAGGGTCAATGGCTACACCTTC	TRBD1	TRBV19	TRBJ1-2	.
CASIRQPEQPQHF	TGTGCCAGCATTAGACAGCCGGAACAGCCCCAGCATTTT	.	TRBV2	TRBJ1-5	.
CASSQDRSGSPLHF	TGTGCCAGCAGTCAGGACAGGTCCGGCTCACCCCTCCACTTT	TRBD1	TRBV2	TRBJ1-6	.
CASSLEAGGSPLHF	TGTGCCAGCAGCTTGGAAGCAGGGGGTTCACCCCTCCACTTT	TRBD1	TRBV5-6	TRBJ1-6	.
CASRRQRNYGYTF	TGTGCCAGCAGAAGACAGCGTAACTATGGCTACACCTTC	.	TRBV6-6	TRBJ1-2	.
CASSSIIGEPFF	TGTGCCAGCAGTTCAATTATAGGGGAGCCTTTCTTT	.	TRBV28	TRBJ1-1	.
CASSPSQGARSPLHF	TGCGCCAGCAGCCCCTCACAGGGGGCTAGGTCACCCCTCCACTTT	TRBD1	TRBV5-1	TRBJ1-6	.
CASSESWSAYGYTF	TGTGCCAGCAGTGAAAGTTGGTCGGCGTATGGCTACACCTTC	.	TRBV6-1	TRBJ1-2	.
CASSFGGISYEQYF	TGTGCCAGCAGCTTTGGCGGGATCTCCTACGAGCAGTACTTC	.	TRBV13	TRBJ2-7	.
CAWSVLVGSGGIQYF	TGTGCCTGGAGTGTACTTGTGGGTAGCGGGGGCATTCAGTACTTC	TRBD2	TRBV30	TRBJ2-4	.
CASSQGTGTEAFF	TGTGCCAGCAGCCAAGGGACAGGCACTGAAGCTTTCTTT	TRBD1	TRBV14	TRBJ1-1	medium-sized
CASTLGQGRMNTEAFF	TGTGCCAGTACTCTCGGACAGGGAAGAATGAACACTGAAGCTTTCTTT	TRBD1	TRBV19	TRBJ1-1	.
CASSLGQGVDSNQPQHF	TGTGCCAGCAGCTTAGGACAGGGGGTTGATAGCAATCAGCCCCAGCATTTT	TRBD1	TRBV7-6	TRBJ1-5	few
CASSSGTARSFNEKLFF	TGTGCCAGTAGTTCCGGGACGGCCCGTTCCTTCAATGAAAAACTGTTTTTT	.	TRBV19	TRBJ1-4	.
CASSLGGEGAGELFF	TGTGCCAGCAGCTTGGGCGGGGAGGGGGCCGGGGAGCTGTTTTTT	.	TRBV11-2	TRBJ2-2	.
CASSASVGQGVYLF	TGTGCCAGCAGTGCCAGCGTTGGACAGGGAGTGTACCTCTTC	TRBD1	TRBV25-1	TRBJ1-2	.
CASSSGRQISGANVLTF	TGTGCCAGCAGCTCTGGTAGACAAATCTCTGGGGCCAACGTCCTGACTTTC	.	TRBV7-2	TRBJ2-6	.
CASSLEQTETQYF	TGCGCCAGCAGCTTGGAACAGACAGAGACCCAGTACTTC	.	TRBV5-1	TRBJ2-5	.
CASSTSRYIQYF	TGCGCCAGCAGTACTAGCAGATACATTCAGTACTTC	.	TRBV10-2	TRBJ2-4	once
CASRRVGHDEQFF	TGTGCCAGCCGCAGGGTGGGTCATGATGAGCAGTTCTTC	.	TRBV6-5	TRBJ2-1	.
CASSFGQVNTEAFF	TGTGCCAGCAGTTTTGGACAGGTCAACACTGAAGCTTTCTTT	TRBD1	TRBV6-1	TRBJ1-1	few
CAWGTGTYYYGYTF	TGTGCCTGGGGAACCGGGACATACTACTATGGCTACACCTTC	.	TRBV30	TRBJ1-2	.
CASSPSSGGPGYNEQFF	TGTGCCAGCTCACCTTCTAGCGGGGGGCCAGGCTACAATGAGCAGTTCTTC	TRBD2	TRBV18	TRBJ2-1	.
CASANMAGEETQYF	TGCGCCAGCGCGAATATGGCAGGAGAAGAGACCCAGTACTTC	.	TRBV5-1	TRBJ2-5	.
CASSETRFRLSTDTQYF	TGCGCCAGCAGTGAGACTCGCTTCAGGCTTTCCACAGATACGCAGTATTTT	.	TRBV10-1	TRBJ2-3	.
CASSFNGGYGYTF	TGTGCCAGCAGCTTCAATGGCGGGTATGGCTACACCTTC	.	TRBV7-9	TRBJ1-2	.
CASSLAGAYEQYF	TGTGCCAGCAGTTTAGCGGGGGCGTACGAGCAGTACTTC	TRBD2	TRBV6-5	TRBJ2-7	.
CASIPTGRSTIYF	TGTGCCAGCATTCCGACAGGGAGGTCCACCATATATTTT	TRBD1	TRBV6-5	TRBJ1-3	.